These 28 T cell receptor beta chains share one sample of origin, sequenced in a study of T cells after somatic rescue of genetic block. Some clones are missing from TCRdb's copy, which holds only in-frame ones; the method was immunoSEQ multiplex PCR. The sample contains approximately 100,000 clones, approximately 90% of which appear only once. Input material: peripheral blood mononuclear cells (PBMCs). Receptors originate from a woman between 18 and 30 years old.

V is TRBV5-6 and J is TRBJ1-5; weak D call: TRBD1 (5 bases). This CDR3 region has 14 residues. Trimming removed 5 bases at V and 3 bases at J, with 12 bases between. Per the germline V gene, CDR1 is SGHDT and CDR2 is YYEEEE. The CDR3 spells CASSNRQSNQPQHF. In DNA form, the CDR3 reads TGTGCCAGCAGTAACCGACAGTCCAATCAGCCCCAGCATTTT.

This rearrangement joins TRBV9 to TRBJ1-4; D call uncertain. With 3 bases removed from V and 6 bases from J, the gap between germline ends came to 15 bases. The V gene's germline CDR1 is SGDLS and CDR2 YYNGEE. The CDR3 runs 15 residues. The CDR3, as DNA: TGTGCCAGCAGCGGATCTGGGCAACCGGATGAAAAACTGTTTTTT. It specifies CASSGSGQPDEKLFF.

The V and J genes are TRBV6-6 and TRBJ2-7, with a weak D call TRBD2 (5 bases). CDR1 and CDR2 (germline): MNHNY, SVGAGI (reference sequence). V lost 0 bases and J lost 5, with 11 bases in between. The CDR3 contains 14 residues. Here the CDR3 reads CASSYSWAGDEQYF. CDR3 coding DNA: TGTGCCAGCAGTTACTCGTGGGCGGGTGACGAGCAGTACTTC.

V and J are TRBV19 and TRBJ2-7; D is ambiguous. V was clipped by 2 bases and J by 2 bases, with 10 bases between them. The CDR3 covers 14 residues. Germline V gene data show CDR1 as LNHDA and CDR2 as SQIVND (reference sequence). DNA of the CDR3: TGTGCCAGTAGTATATATCAGGTACCCTACGAGCAGTACTTC. Translated, it gives CASSIYQVPYEQYF.

The J gene is TRBJ1-2, the V gene TRBV18; D is perhaps TRBD1 (5 bases). Germline V gene lookup returns CDR1 KGHSH and CDR2 LQKENI. Trimming stripped 6 bases from V and 2 bases from J, with 10 bases between. The CDR3 consists of 13 residues. CDR3 bases: TGTGCCAGCTCCCCTGCAGGGAACTATGGCTACACCTTC. Translation: CASSPAGNYGYTF.

This chain links TRBV7-9 with TRBJ1-1; D call uncertain. The V end was cut by 5 bases, the J end by 4 bases, with 11 bases between. Germline CDR1 is SEHNR and CDR2 is FQNEAQ (reference sequence). The length of the CDR3 is 13 residues. CDR3 sequence reads: CASSRGPGTEAFF. In DNA, the CDR3 is TGTGCCAGCAGCCGAGGCCCGGGCACTGAAGCTTTCTTT. The complete variable domain, with remaining parts taken from reference TRBV7-9 and TRBJ1-1, reads DTGVSQNPRHKITKRGQNVTFRCDPISEHNRLYWYRQTLGQGPEFLTYFQNEAQLEKSRLLSDRFSAERPKGSFSTLEIQRTEQGDSAMYLCASSRGPGTEAFFGQGTRLTVV.

The gene calls are TRBV27 and TRBJ1-4; possible D gene TRBD1, 6 bases. In germline, CDR1 is MNHEY, CDR2 SMNVEV (reference sequence). This CDR3 is 15 amino acids long. Trimming stripped 8 bases from V and 7 bases from J, with 20 bases between. The CDR3 spells CASGDANRAGEKLFF. CDR3 DNA sequence: TGTGCCAGCGGCGACGCGAACAGGGCGGGTGAAAAACTGTTTTTT.

This sequence joins TRBV5-4 and TRBJ2-5; D might be TRBD2 (5 bases). Germline CDR1 and CDR2: SGHNT and YYREEE (reference sequence). The CDR3 has 13 amino acids. V shed 3 bases and J shed 1 base, with 7 bases lying between them. The DNA for the CDR3 is TGTGCCAGCAGCTCGGGAATCCAAGAGACCCAGTACTTC. Amino acid sequence: CASSSGIQETQYF.

The J gene is TRBJ2-7, the V gene TRBV10-1; 10 bases agree with TRBD2. Trimming removed 3 bases from V and 2 bases from J; junction bases left unmatched: 13. The length of the CDR3 is 18 residues. Germline V CDR1 and CDR2: WNHNN, SYGVQD (reference sequence). CDR3 sequence (DNA): TGCGCCAGCAGTGACCGTCTCCCCGCGCTAGCGGGAGCCTACGAGCAGTACTTC. Amino acid sequence: CASSDRLPALAGAYEQYF.

J is TRBJ1-1 and V is TRBV4-3; unclear D gene. Germline V CDR1 and CDR2: LGHNA, YSLEER. V was shortened by 1 base and J by 8 bases, with 8 bases between the two germline ends. CDR3 length: 12 amino acids. Here the CDR3 DNA reads TGCGCCAGCAGCCAAGGAAAAGGGGAAGCTTTCTTT. Its protein is CASSQGKGEAFF.

This clone has just one count. V gene TRBV13 combines with J gene TRBJ2-2, with 10 bases lining up with TRBD1. V trimming: 5 bases; J trimming: 6 bases; junction bases outside the gene matches: 9. The length of the CDR3 is 16 residues. CDR1 and CDR2 from the germline V gene are PRHDT and FYEKMQ (reference sequence). The CDR3 nucleotides read TGTGCCAGCAGCGAGGGACAGGGGCTGATGGCCGGGGAGCTGTTTTTT. This encodes CASSEGQGLMAGELFF. Based on the CDR3 plus reference TRBV13 and TRBJ2-2, the full variable domain is AAGVIQSPRHLIKEKRETATLKCYPIPRHDTVYWYQQGPGQDPQFLISFYEKMQSDKGSIPDRFSAQQFSDYHSELNMSSLELGDSALYFCASSEGQGLMAGELFFGEGSRLTVL.

The genes are TRBV18 and TRBJ1-3, with D unclear. Trimming left V 5 bases short and J 0 bases short, with 8 bases between. The CDR3 runs 14 residues. CDR1 and CDR2 (germline): KGHSH, LQKENI. The DNA of the CDR3 is TGTGCCAGCTCATCGACGGACTCTGGAAACACCATATATTTT. Its translation is CASSSTDSGNTIYF.

The gene calls are TRBV2 and TRBJ2-5; D ambiguous. Germline V lookup: CDR1 SNHLY, CDR2 FYNNEI. Deletions cut 2 bases from V and 5 bases from J, with 15 bases between. The CDR3 runs to 15 residues. The CDR3 DNA is TGTGCCAGCAGTGAACCCCTCTACCAGGCGGAGACCCAGTACTTC. This sequence encodes CASSEPLYQAETQYF.

Worth noting for this clone: One end of the junction varies from germline; a read error may be responsible. The chain links TRBV19 to TRBJ1-2, with a weak D call TRBD1 (6 bases). The CDR3 is made up of 13 amino acids. CDR1 and CDR2 (germline): LNHDA, SQIVND (reference sequence). CDR3 sequence reads: CASSPQGLRGLAF. The CDR3 nucleotides are TGTGCCAGTAGTCCTCAGGGGCTCCGTGGACTTGCCTTC.

The chain employs TRBV19 and TRBJ2-3; either TRBD1 or TRBD2 may fit D (5 bases each). Germline V gene data show CDR1 as LNHDA and CDR2 as SQIVND (reference sequence). Trimming removed 5 bases at V and 1 base at J, with 10 bases between. The CDR3 totals 14 residues. CDR3: CASSPGLGTDTQYF. The CDR3, as DNA: TGTGCCAGTAGTCCGGGGCTAGGCACAGATACGCAGTATTTT. Full variable domain (missing parts from reference TRBV19 and TRBJ2-3): DGGITQSPKYLFRKEGQNVTLSCEQNLNHDAMYWYRQDPGQGLRLIYYSQIVNDFQKGDIAEGYSVSREKKESFPLTVTSAQKNPTAFYLCASSPGLGTDTQYFGPGTRLTVL.

The V gene is TRBV5-1, the J gene TRBJ2-1, with TRBD2 as a possible D gene (9 bases). The CDR3 runs to 16 residues. With 5 bases removed from V and 3 bases from J, the gap between germline ends came to 18 bases. Germline V lookup: CDR1 SGHRS, CDR2 YFSETQ. CDR3 bases: TGCGCCAGCAGTCAGGGGGCGGGAGGGATCTACAATGAGCAGTTCTTC. It translates to CASSQGAGGIYNEQFF.

This chain links TRBV10-3 with TRBJ2-2; no clear D. The CDR3 covers 14 residues. V lost 6 bases to trimming and J lost 0 bases, with 8 bases between them. Germline V CDR1 and CDR2: ENHRY, SYGVKD. The CDR3 DNA reads TGTGCCATCAGGAGGACCGCGAACACCGGGGAGCTGTTTTTT. Its protein product is CAIRRTANTGELFF.

This sequence joins TRBV7-6 and TRBJ2-5; 7 nucleotides match TRBD2. J lost 1 base, V lost 3 bases, and 5 bases had no gene match. The CDR3 has 15 residues. Germline assignment: CDR1 SGHVS and CDR2 FNYEAQ. The CDR3 DNA reads TGTGCCAGCAGCTTCTACAGCGGGATCCAAGAGACCCAGTACTTC. Translating it yields CASSFYSGIQETQYF.

The chain couples TRBV7-9 to TRBJ2-1, with a weak D call TRBD1 (6 bases). From germline, CDR1 is SEHNR and CDR2 FQNEAQ (reference sequence). There are 15 residues in the CDR3. Trimming pared 6 bases from V and 3 bases from J, leaving 15 bases between. The CDR3 reads CASSSGALLYNEQFF. The DNA of the CDR3 is TGTGCCAGCAGTTCAGGGGCGCTACTCTACAATGAGCAGTTCTTC.

The chain joins TRBV5-5 to TRBJ1-1; D is perhaps TRBD1 (5 bases). The CDR3 is 11 residues long. Germline-derived CDR1 and CDR2 are SGHKS and YYEKEE (reference sequence). V lost 7 bases to trimming and J lost 8 bases, with 12 bases between them. CDR3 sequence (DNA): TGTGCCAGCCGACGGGGCCTAGAAGCTTTCTTT. This codes for CASRRGLEAFF.

The genes are TRBV18 and TRBJ2-7, with D tentatively TRBD1 (6 bases). The CDR3 covers 12 residues. Deletions cut 2 bases from V and 4 bases from J, with 6 bases between. CDR1 is KGHSH and CDR2 is LQKENI in the germline V gene. As DNA, the CDR3 is TGTGCCAGCTCACCAAGGGGGTACGAGCAGTACTTC. It is translated as CASSPRGYEQYF.

This chain's CDR3 is CASRGRTGGAGNQPQHF. The CDR3 nucleotides read TGTGCCAGCAGGGGACGGACAGGGGGCGCGGGCAATCAGCCCCAGCATTTT. The chain employs TRBV28 and TRBJ1-5; 11 bases agree with TRBD1. Germline V gene sequence: CDR1 MDHEN, CDR2 SYDVKM. The V gene end was trimmed by 6 bases and the J gene end by 2 bases; junction bases not matched to a gene: 9. The length of the CDR3 is 17 residues.

The rearrangement joins TRBV2 to TRBJ2-1, with 7 bases fitting TRBD2. The CDR3 contains 14 residues. V lost 4 bases to trimming and J lost 8 bases; unmatched junction nucleotides: 8. Germline V gene lookup returns CDR1 SNHLY and CDR2 FYNNEI. The CDR3 DNA follows: TGTGCCAGCAGTGGACTGGGGGGGGAGGATGAGCAGTTCTTC. This codes for CASSGLGGEDEQFF.

CDR3 amino acids: CASSLRQGGTGELFF. The CDR3 DNA is TGTGCCAGCAGCCTGCGACAGGGGGGGACCGGGGAGCTGTTTTTT. The chain recombines TRBV7-9 with TRBJ2-2, with 9 bases matching TRBD1. Trimming took 5 bases from V and 5 from J; bases not matched to a gene: 6. Germline CDR1 and CDR2: SEHNR and FQNEAQ (reference sequence). CDR3 size: 15 residues. Full variable domain (rest looked up from reference TRBV7-9 and TRBJ2-2): DTGVSQNPRHKITKRGQNVTFRCDPISEHNRLYWYRQTLGQGPEFLTYFQNEAQLEKSRLLSDRFSAERPKGSFSTLEIQRTEQGDSAMYLCASSLRQGGTGELFFGEGSRLTVL.

The genes are TRBV28 and TRBJ1-1; 7 bases line up with TRBD1. With 3 bases clipped from V and 9 bases from J, the junction kept 4 bases outside the gene matches. CDR1 and CDR2 (germline): MDHEN, SYDVKM. The CDR3 runs 12 residues. The DNA of the CDR3 is TGTGCCAGCAGTTTTCAGGGGGTCCAAGCTTTCTTT. This gives the protein CASSFQGVQAFF. Combining the CDR3 with reference TRBV28 and TRBJ1-1 gives the whole variable domain DVKVTQSSRYLVKRTGEKVFLECVQDMDHENMFWYRQDPGLGLRLIYFSYDVKMKEKGDIPEGYSVSREKKERFSLILESASTNQTSMYLCASSFQGVQAFFGQGTRLTVV.

V usage is TRBV2 and J usage is TRBJ1-1, with TRBD1 identical over 7 bases. CDR1 is SNHLY, CDR2 FYNNEI, per germline. The CDR3 is 13 residues long. V was pared by 4 bases and J by 1 base, with 0 bases of the junction left unmatched. In DNA, the CDR3 is TGTGCCAGCAGTGGACAGGGGAACACTGAAGCTTTCTTT. This sequence encodes CASSGQGNTEAFF.

This sequence joins TRBV5-6 and TRBJ2-1; 7 bases match TRBD1. The CDR3 loop spans 15 amino acids. Germline CDR1 and CDR2: SGHDT and YYEEEE. Germline trimming cut 2 bases from V and 4 bases from J; bases unmatched to any gene: 6. The CDR3 is CASSFRGTAYNEQFF. The DNA of the CDR3 is TGTGCCAGCAGCTTTAGAGGGACAGCGTACAATGAGCAGTTCTTC. Combining the CDR3 with reference TRBV5-6 and TRBJ2-1 gives the whole variable domain DAGVTQSPTHLIKTRGQQVTLRCSPKSGHDTVSWYQQALGQGPQFIFQYYEEEERQRGNFPDRFSGHQFPNYSSELNVNALLLGDSALYLCASSFRGTAYNEQFFGPGTRLTVL.

This chain links TRBV9 with TRBJ2-1; D gene unclear. CDR3 length equals 15 residues. V was cut by 4 bases and J by 1 base, with 12 bases left in between. CDR1 is SGDLS, CDR2 YYNGEE, per germline. The CDR3 bases are TGTGCCAGCAGCCTAGTGGCCAGGTCCTACAATGAGCAGTTCTTC. Translation gives CASSLVARSYNEQFF.